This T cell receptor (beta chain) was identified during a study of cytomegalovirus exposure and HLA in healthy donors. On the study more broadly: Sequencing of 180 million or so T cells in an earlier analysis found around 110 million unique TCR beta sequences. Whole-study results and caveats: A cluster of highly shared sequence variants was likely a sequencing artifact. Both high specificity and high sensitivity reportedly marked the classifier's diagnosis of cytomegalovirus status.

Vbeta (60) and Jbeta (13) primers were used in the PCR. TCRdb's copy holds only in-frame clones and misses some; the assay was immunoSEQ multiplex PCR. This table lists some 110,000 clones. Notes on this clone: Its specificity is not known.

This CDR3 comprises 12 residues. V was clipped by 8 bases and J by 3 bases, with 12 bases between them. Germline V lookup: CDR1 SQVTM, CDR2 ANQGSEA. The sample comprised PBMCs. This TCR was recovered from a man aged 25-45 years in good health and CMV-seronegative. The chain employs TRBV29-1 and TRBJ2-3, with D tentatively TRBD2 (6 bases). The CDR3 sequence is CSYFRGTDTQYF. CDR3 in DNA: TGCAGCTATTTCCGGGGGACAGATACGCAGTATTTT.